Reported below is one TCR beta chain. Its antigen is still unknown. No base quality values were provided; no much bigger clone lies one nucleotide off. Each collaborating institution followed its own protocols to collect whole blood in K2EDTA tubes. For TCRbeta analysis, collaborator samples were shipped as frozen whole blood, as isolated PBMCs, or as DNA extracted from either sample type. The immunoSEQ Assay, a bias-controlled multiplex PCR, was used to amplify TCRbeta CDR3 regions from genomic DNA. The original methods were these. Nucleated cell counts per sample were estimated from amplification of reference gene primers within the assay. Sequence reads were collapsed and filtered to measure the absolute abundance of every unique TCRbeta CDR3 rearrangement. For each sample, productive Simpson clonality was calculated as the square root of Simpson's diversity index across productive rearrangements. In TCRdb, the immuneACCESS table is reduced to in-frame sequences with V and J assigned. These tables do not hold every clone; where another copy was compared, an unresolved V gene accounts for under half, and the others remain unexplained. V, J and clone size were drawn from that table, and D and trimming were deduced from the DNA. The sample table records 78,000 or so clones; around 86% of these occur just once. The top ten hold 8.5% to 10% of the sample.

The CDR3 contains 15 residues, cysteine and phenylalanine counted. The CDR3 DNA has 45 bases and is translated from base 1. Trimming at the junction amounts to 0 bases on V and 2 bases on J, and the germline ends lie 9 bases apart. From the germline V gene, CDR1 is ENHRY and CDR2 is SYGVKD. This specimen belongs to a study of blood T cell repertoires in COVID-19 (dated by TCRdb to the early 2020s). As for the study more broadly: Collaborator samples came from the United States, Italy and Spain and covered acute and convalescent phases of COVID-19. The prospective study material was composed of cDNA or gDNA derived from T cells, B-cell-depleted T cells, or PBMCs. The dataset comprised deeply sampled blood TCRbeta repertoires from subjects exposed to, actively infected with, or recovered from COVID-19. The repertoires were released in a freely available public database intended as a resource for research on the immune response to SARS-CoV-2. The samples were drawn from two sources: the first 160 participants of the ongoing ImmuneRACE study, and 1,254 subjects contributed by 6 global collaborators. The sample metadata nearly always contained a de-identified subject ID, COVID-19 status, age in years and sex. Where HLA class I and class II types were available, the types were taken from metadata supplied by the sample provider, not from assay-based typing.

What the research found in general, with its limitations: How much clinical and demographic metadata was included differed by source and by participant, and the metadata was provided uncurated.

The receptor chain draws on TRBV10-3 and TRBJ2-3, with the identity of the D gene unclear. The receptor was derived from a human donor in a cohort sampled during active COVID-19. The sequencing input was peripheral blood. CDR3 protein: CAISESNGFTDTQYF. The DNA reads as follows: TGTGCCATCAGTGAGTCAAACGGTTTCACAGATACGCAGTATTTT.